This T cell receptor beta chain was captured in a study of CD8 T cells in Susac syndrome. Both CD4+ and CD8+ T cells were negatively isolated, and TEMRA cells underwent FACS enrichment. V was shortened by 0 bases and J by 2 bases, with 5 bases between the two germline ends. The length of the CDR3 is 14 residues. The germline V gene has CDR1 LGHNA and CDR2 YNFKEQ. Random hexamers were used to reverse transcribe roughly 0.45 to 1 ug of RNA. Across 54 Vbeta and 13 Jbeta, TCR beta CDR3 was amplified with immunoSEQ multiplex PCR. MiXCR, applied by TCRdb to the immunoSEQ multiplex PCR reads, yields one record per CDR3 protein. The sample consists of around 220,000 distinct CDR3 sequences, 92% of them appearing once.

The V and J genes are TRBV4-2 and TRBJ2-1; D gene ambiguous. The sequenced sample was CD8+ T cells from PBMCs. This clonotype was obtained from a human donor with multiple sclerosis. CDR3 in DNA: TGTGCCAGCAGCCAAGATCGGCCCTACAATGAGCAGTTCTTC. Protein: CASSQDRPYNEQFF.